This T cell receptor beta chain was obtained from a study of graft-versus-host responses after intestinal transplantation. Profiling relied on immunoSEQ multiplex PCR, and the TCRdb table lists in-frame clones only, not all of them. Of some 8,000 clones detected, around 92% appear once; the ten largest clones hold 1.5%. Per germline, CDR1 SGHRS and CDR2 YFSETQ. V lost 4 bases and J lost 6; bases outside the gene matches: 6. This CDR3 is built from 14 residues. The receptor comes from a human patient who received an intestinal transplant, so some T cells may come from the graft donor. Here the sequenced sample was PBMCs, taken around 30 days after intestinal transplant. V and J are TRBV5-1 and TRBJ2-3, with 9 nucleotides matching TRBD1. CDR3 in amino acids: CASSAGTGQDTQYF. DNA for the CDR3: TGCGCCAGCAGCGCCGGGACAGGGCAGGATACGCAGTATTTT.